This T cell receptor (beta chain) originates from a study of blood T cell repertoires in COVID-19 (dated by TCRdb to between 2020 and 2021). About the investigation overall: The collaborator samples originated in the United States, Italy and Spain and spanned the acute and convalescent phases of COVID-19. The prospective study material was composed of cDNA or gDNA derived from T cells, B-cell-depleted T cells, or PBMCs. Deeply sampled blood TCRbeta repertoires from subjects exposed to, actively infected with, or recovered from COVID-19 were included in the dataset. The repertoires were released in a freely available public database meant as a resource for research on the immune response to SARS-CoV-2. Samples were obtained from the ongoing ImmuneRACE study (first 160 participants) and from some 1,200 subjects provided by 6 global collaborators. Nearly every sample came with metadata listing a de-identified subject ID, COVID-19 status, age in years and sex. HLA class I and class II types, where available, came from metadata supplied by the sample provider rather than from assay-based typing. Broad study findings and their caveats: The quantity of clinical and demographic metadata differed by source and by participant and was supplied without curation.

Each collaborating institution followed its own protocols to collect whole blood in K2EDTA tubes. For TCRbeta analysis, collaborators shipped samples as frozen whole blood, isolated PBMCs, or DNA extracted from either of those sample types. TCRbeta CDR3 regions were amplified from genomic DNA by means of the immunoSEQ Assay, a bias-controlled multiplex PCR. On the study's bioinformatics: Within the assay, amplification of reference gene primers was used to estimate how many nucleated cells each sample contained. To quantify the absolute abundance of each unique TCRbeta CDR3 rearrangement, sequence reads were collapsed and filtered. For each sample, productive Simpson clonality was calculated as the square root of Simpson's diversity index over productive rearrangements. Not all clones reach the TCRdb copy of this immuneACCESS table, which keeps in-frame sequences only. Checked studies attribute under half of the gap to unresolved V genes and leave the rest unexplained. V and J calls plus clone size are reproduced from that table; the DNA served to infer D and trimming. Across this sample there are 65,000 to 95,000 clones, with about 87% seen only once. The top ten clonotypes cover approximately 4.3% of the sample.

Remarks on this clone: Its antigen target is currently unknown. Per-base quality was not reported, and no clone a single base away is much larger than it.

CDR1 and CDR2 (LNHDA, SQIVND) derive from the germline V gene (reference sequence). The CDR3 covers 13 residues, taking in both the cysteine and the phenylalanine. The read is trimmed to its CDR3 DNA, 39 bases read in frame from base 1. V is shortened by 6 bases, J by 2 bases, and the region joining them spans 9 bases. The sample taken for sequencing was peripheral blood. The TCR comes from a man aged 50-60 years with active COVID-19. The chain links TRBV19 with TRBJ2-3; confidence is insufficient to name the D gene. This receptor has the CDR3 CASRGAATDTQYF. In nucleotides, the sequence is TGTGCCAGTAGGGGTGCGGCCACAGATACGCAGTATTTT.